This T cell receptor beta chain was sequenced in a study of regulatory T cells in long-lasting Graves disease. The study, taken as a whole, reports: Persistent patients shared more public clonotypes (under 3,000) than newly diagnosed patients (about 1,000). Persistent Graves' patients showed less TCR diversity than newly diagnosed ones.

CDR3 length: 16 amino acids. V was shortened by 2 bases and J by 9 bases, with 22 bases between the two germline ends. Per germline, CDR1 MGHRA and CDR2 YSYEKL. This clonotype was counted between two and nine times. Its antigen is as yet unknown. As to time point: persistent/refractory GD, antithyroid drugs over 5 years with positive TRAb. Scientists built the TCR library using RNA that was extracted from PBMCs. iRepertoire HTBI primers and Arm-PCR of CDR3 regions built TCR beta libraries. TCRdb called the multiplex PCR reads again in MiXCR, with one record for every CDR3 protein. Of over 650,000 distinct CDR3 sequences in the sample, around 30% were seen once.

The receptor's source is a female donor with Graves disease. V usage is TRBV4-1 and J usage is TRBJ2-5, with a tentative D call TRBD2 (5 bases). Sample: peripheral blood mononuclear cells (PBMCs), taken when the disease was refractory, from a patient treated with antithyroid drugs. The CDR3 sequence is CASSQQVASGTGSQYF. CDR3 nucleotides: TGCGCCAGCAGCCAACAGGTTGCGAGCGGCACTGGGTCCCAGTACTTC.